This entry lists 2 T cell receptor beta chains sequenced from one sample in a study of cytomegalovirus exposure and HLA in healthy donors. With 60 Vbeta and 13 Jbeta primers, the PCR was carried out. Measured with immunoSEQ multiplex PCR; TCRdb has only the in-frame clones, and not every one. This sample carries roughly 150,000 clones, around 70% of them seen once, and the ten largest clones take roughly 2%. The source material was PBMCs. These receptors were collected from a man aged 40-49 years in good health and CMV-seronegative.

This sequence joins TRBV4-1 and TRBJ2-3; the match to TRBD1 covers 9 bases. The CDR3 runs 16 residues. Unmatched junction bases numbered 8, after V lost 3 bases and J lost 4 bases. CDR1 and CDR2 (germline): MGHRA, YSYEKL. CDR3: CASSQGQGQLADTQYF. CDR3 nucleotide sequence: TGCGCCAGCAGCCAGGGACAGGGTCAGTTGGCAGATACGCAGTATTTT.

The chain employs TRBV12-5 and TRBJ2-1, with D perhaps matching TRBD1 (5 bases). V was cut by 3 bases and J by 2 bases, with 8 bases left in between. This CDR3 is built from 14 residues. Germline V gene sequence: CDR1 LGHNT, CDR2 FRNRAP. The CDR3 nucleotides read TGTGCTAGTGGTTTATCGGACACCTACAATGAGCAGTTCTTC. Translating gives CASGLSDTYNEQFF.